Below, 10 T cell receptor beta chains from the same sample are listed, as sequenced in a study of shared clonotypes between healthy human individuals. The method was immunoSEQ multiplex PCR; TCRdb's version includes in-frame clones alone and lacks a portion of them. Of roughly 500,000 clones in the sample, 90% to 97% were seen once. Sample: naive CD4+ T cells sorted from blood. The subset is: CD45RA+ positively selected. The receptors originated from a woman between 25 and 40 years old in good health.

This chain links TRBV6-6 with TRBJ1-1, with D perhaps matching TRBD1 (6 bases). Trimming took off 6 bases at V and 1 base at J, with 12 bases between the two ends. The CDR3 sequence is 14 residues long. Germline loops: CDR1 MNHNY, CDR2 SVGAGI (reference sequence). CDR3 in DNA: TGTGCCAGCAGGCCACAGGGACAGAACACTGAAGCTTTCTTT. Translated, it gives CASRPQGQNTEAFF.

The chain is built from TRBV5-1 and TRBJ1-4, with a weak D call TRBD1 (5 bases). The CDR3 has 14 amino acids. The germline V gene has CDR1 SGHRS and CDR2 YFSETQ. V gave up 2 bases and J gave up 6 bases, with 11 bases separating them. The CDR3: CASSFTGGYEKLFF. CDR3 nucleotide sequence: TGCGCCAGCAGCTTCACGGGGGGGTATGAAAAACTGTTTTTT.

The rearrangement links TRBV7-8 to TRBJ2-6; weak D call: TRBD2 (6 bases). Trimming took 4 bases from V and 0 from J, leaving 22 bases between them. Per germline, CDR1 SGHVS and CDR2 FQNEAQ. This CDR3 is built from 20 residues. The DNA of the CDR3 is TGTGCCAGCAGCTCCGCGCCCCCCGGGACTTCCCGCTCTGGGGCCAACGTCCTGACTTTC. Its protein product is CASSSAPPGTSRSGANVLTF. The full variable domain, rest sourced from reference TRBV7-8 and TRBJ2-6, is GAGVSQSPRYKVAKRGQDVALRCDPISGHVSLFWYQQALGQGPEFLTYFQNEAQLDKSGLPSDRFFAERPEGSVSTLKIQRTQQEDSAVYLCASSSAPPGTSRSGANVLTFGAGSRLTVL.

The chain employs TRBV30 and TRBJ2-5; 10 bases agree with TRBD1. This CDR3 spans 15 amino acids. CDR1 GTSNPN and CDR2 SVGIG come from the germline V gene (reference sequence). With V trimmed by 0 bases and J by 5 bases, 6 bases remained unmatched. The CDR3: CAWSVRQGASETQYF. CDR3 sequence (DNA): TGTGCCTGGAGTGTCCGACAGGGGGCTTCGGAGACCCAGTACTTC.

The gene calls are TRBV21-1 and TRBJ1-2. TRBV21-1 is a pseudogene. The CDR3 covers 14 residues. The chain's CDR3 is CASSKERWETCYTF. CDR3 sequence (DNA): TGTGCCAGCAGCAAAGAGAGATGGGAGACTTGCTACACCTTC.

The chain has TRBV25-1 and TRBJ2-7; TRBD1 might be the D (6 bases). CDR1 and CDR2 from the germline V gene are MGHDK and SYGVNS. The CDR3 runs to 14 residues. V lost 4 bases to trimming and J lost 2 bases, with 12 bases between them. The CDR3 nucleotides read TGTGCCAGCAGTGGGACAGACCCGACCTACGAGCAGTACTTC. It translates to CASSGTDPTYEQYF.

The chain combines TRBV7-2 with TRBJ1-1, with 7 bases lining up with TRBD1. Germline V gene lookup returns CDR1 SGHTA and CDR2 FQGNSA. The CDR3 spans 14 residues. V dropped 4 bases and J dropped 6; count of bases not matched to a gene: 8. CDR3 loop: CASSYQTGPAEAFF. Here the CDR3 DNA reads TGTGCCAGCAGCTATCAGACAGGGCCTGCTGAAGCTTTCTTT. Complete variable domain (other parts from reference TRBV7-2 and TRBJ1-1): GAGVSQSPSNKVTEKGKDVELRCDPISGHTALYWYRQSLGQGLEFLIYFQGNSAPDKSGLPSDRFSAERTGGSVSTLTIQRTQQEDSAVYLCASSYQTGPAEAFFGQGTRLTVV.

The rearrangement links TRBV15 to TRBJ2-7; D is perhaps TRBD2 (5 bases). From germline, CDR1 is LNHNV and CDR2 YYDKDF (reference sequence). The CDR3 consists of 14 residues. Deletions cut 5 bases from V and 0 bases from J, with 11 bases between. CDR3 in amino acids: CATSRSVSSYEQYF. CDR3 DNA: TGTGCCACCAGCCGTAGCGTCAGCTCCTACGAGCAGTACTTC.

The chain is built from TRBV18 and TRBJ1-1; D is perhaps TRBD1 (5 bases). Germline V gene lookup returns CDR1 KGHSH and CDR2 LQKENI. Trimming took 3 bases from V and 5 from J, leaving 10 bases between them. The CDR3 covers 13 residues. The CDR3 DNA reads as TGTGCCAGCTCACCGGGGGTTCGAACTGAAGCTTTCTTT. This translates into CASSPGVRTEAFF. Using reference TRBV18 and TRBJ1-1 for the parts outside the CDR3, the full variable domain is NAGVMQNPRHLVRRRGQEARLRCSPMKGHSHVYWYRQLPEEGLKFMVYLQKENIIDESGMPKERFSAEFPKEGPSILRIQQVVRGDSAAYFCASSPGVRTEAFFGQGTRLTVV.

The V gene is TRBV5-4, the J gene TRBJ2-7; 7 nucleotides match TRBD2. Germline CDR1 SGHNT, CDR2 YYREEE (reference sequence). The CDR3 is made up of 18 amino acids. Unmatched junction bases numbered 17, after V lost 2 bases and J lost 3 bases. CDR3 residues: CASSLYVGGPSKSYEQYF. CDR3 bases: TGTGCCAGCAGCTTATATGTGGGAGGGCCTTCGAAAAGCTACGAGCAGTACTTC.